Following are 3 T cell receptor beta chains from one sample sequenced in a study of blood T cell repertoires in COVID-19. Using immunoSEQ multiplex PCR, the repertoire was profiled, and TCRdb retains in-frame clones only, with some absent. The sample records approximately 37,000 clones, roughly 85% being singletons. The sequencing sample was made of peripheral blood. The origin of the receptors is a man in his 60s with active or convalescent COVID-19.

This chain uses TRBV29-1 with TRBJ2-1; no clear D. This CDR3 spans 13 amino acids. V was pared by 1 base and J by 9 bases, with 13 bases between. Germline values: CDR1 SQVTM, CDR2 ANQGSEA. The CDR3 coding sequence is TGCAGCGTTGAAGGTCCCCCAGAGGCTGAGCAGTTCTTC. Amino acids: CSVEGPPEAEQFF.

The chain joins TRBV10-2 to TRBJ2-5; perhaps TRBD2 as D (7 bases). This CDR3 is 13 amino acids long. Trimming removed 7 bases at V and 5 bases at J, with 14 bases between. The germline V gene encodes CDR1 WSHSY and CDR2 SAAADI. The CDR3 DNA reads TGCGCCAGCACCCGGGGGGCCCAGGAGACCCAGTACTTC. It codes for CASTRGAQETQYF.

The chain uses TRBV5-1 and TRBJ1-2; D gene unclear. Trimming took 0 bases from V and 0 from J, leaving 6 bases between them. The CDR3 contains 14 residues. CDR1 and CDR2 from the germline V gene are SGHRS and YFSETQ. CDR3 bases: TGCGCCAGCAGCTTGGACGGAGCTAACTATGGCTACACCTTC. Translation: CASSLDGANYGYTF.